Following are 3 T cell receptor beta chains from one sample sequenced in a study of T cell repertoires in cytomegalovirus infection. TCRdb passed the reads through MiXCR, listing each CDR3 protein once. Of roughly 860,000 distinct CDR3 sequences listed, 30% to 35% are singletons. Their recognized antigens are unknown. The sequenced sample was cultured CD8+ T cells from PBMCs, obtained from culture after CMV antigen stimulation. These receptors came from a human donor in good health (CMV status not recorded). Some clones in this sample may be carry-over from other donors' samples.

This clonotype was picked up many times. V gene TRBV12-3 or TRBV12-4 combines with J gene TRBJ1-2, with TRBD1 matching over 9 bases. The CDR3 runs to 14 residues. The ends lost 7 bases at V and 4 bases at J; junction bases unmatched: 7. The CDR3 region has the DNA TGTGCCAGCAACCCACAGGGGGCCCTCTATGGCTACACCTTC. This sequence encodes CASNPQGALYGYTF.

V and J are TRBV7-6 and TRBJ2-3; TRBD2 is a possible D gene (6 bases). The ends were cut back, 3 bases at V and 2 bases at J, with 18 bases in the middle. Germline-derived CDR1 and CDR2 are SGHVS and FNYEAQ. The CDR3 length is 17 residues. The CDR3 sequence is CASSLSRGPPATDTQYF. CDR3 DNA: TGTGCCAGCAGCTTGTCGCGGGGCCCTCCCGCCACAGATACGCAGTATTTT.

The chain joins TRBV6-5 to TRBJ1-2, with a tentative D call TRBD1 (6 bases). The CDR3 length is 15 residues. V lost 0 bases and J lost 8, with 16 bases in between. Looked up from germline, CDR1 is MNHEY and CDR2 is SVGAGI. The CDR3 DNA is TGTGCCAGCAGTTACTCGACCGGGACATTGGAGGGCTACACCTTC. It yields the protein CASSYSTGTLEGYTF.